Below, 13 T cell receptor beta chains from the same sample are listed, as sequenced in a study of T-cell memory formation after mild COVID-19. TCRdb re-derived calls from the 5' RACE reads in MiXCR, one entry per CDR3 protein. The sample includes about 620,000 distinct CDR3 sequences, 15% to 20% of them seen just once. The sample comprised PBMCs or a T cell subset sorted from them (not recorded which). The receptors were gathered from an adult woman who had mild COVID-19 (a few samples of this study predate the infection). Cell type and time point are not known.

This chain links TRBV28 with TRBJ2-3; the D gene is possibly TRBD2 (5 bases). The V gene lost 3 bases and the J gene lost 5 bases, with 6 bases spanning the gap. The CDR3 is 12 amino acids. Germline CDR1 reads MDHEN; CDR2 reads SYDVKM. CDR3 amino acids: CASSFGRDTQYF. In DNA, the CDR3 is TGTGCCAGCAGTTTTGGGAGAGATACGCAGTATTTT. Variable domain in full (rest from reference TRBV28 and TRBJ2-3): DVKVTQSSRYLVKRTGEKVFLECVQDMDHENMFWYRQDPGLGLRLIYFSYDVKMKEKGDIPEGYSVSREKKERFSLILESASTNQTSMYLCASSFGRDTQYFGPGTRLTVL.

J is TRBJ1-1 and V is TRBV5-5; unclear D gene. Germline-derived CDR1 and CDR2 are SGHKS and YYEKEE (reference sequence). V lost 0 bases and J 5 bases, leaving 14 bases between the germline ends. This CDR3 spans 15 amino acids. CDR3 protein: CASSLDPPRETEAFF. The CDR3 bases are TGTGCCAGCAGCTTGGACCCTCCCCGAGAGACTGAAGCTTTCTTT.

This clonotype was picked up many times. The chain joins TRBV6-5 to TRBJ1-1, with TRBD1 matching over 10 bases. Germline CDR1 MNHEY, CDR2 SVGAGI. The CDR3 sequence is 14 residues long. V gave up 5 bases and J gave up 1 base; unmatched junction bases: 1. CDR3: CASSDRGPNTEAFF. The CDR3 coding sequence is TGTGCCAGCAGTGACAGGGGGCCGAACACTGAAGCTTTCTTT.

This clonotype was counted between two and nine times. The J gene is TRBJ1-1, the V gene TRBV5-1; perhaps TRBD1 as D (5 bases). This CDR3 is 14 amino acids long. V lost 4 bases, J lost 0 bases, and 10 bases lay in between. CDR1 and CDR2 from the germline V gene are SGHRS and YFSETQ. CDR3 protein: CASSPRQMNTEAFF. In nucleotides, the CDR3 is TGCGCCAGCAGCCCTCGACAGATGAACACTGAAGCTTTCTTT. The full variable domain, completed using reference TRBV5-1 and TRBJ1-1, is KAGVTQTPRYLIKTRGQQVTLSCSPISGHRSVSWYQQTPGQGLQFLFEYFSETQRNKGNFPGRFSGRQFSNSRSEMNVSTLELGDSALYLCASSPRQMNTEAFFGQGTRLTVV.

The chain recombines TRBV2 with TRBJ2-2, with a possible D match to TRBD1 (6 bases). Germline CDR1 and CDR2: SNHLY and FYNNEI. The V gene lost 3 bases and the J gene lost 2 bases, with 10 bases spanning the gap. The length of the CDR3 is 15 residues. CDR3 coding DNA: TGTGCCAGCAGTGACCGACAGGTTAACACCGGGGAGCTGTTTTTT. Translated, it gives CASSDRQVNTGELFF. The full variable domain, completed using reference TRBV2 and TRBJ2-2, is EPEVTQTPSHQVTQMGQEVILRCVPISNHLYFYWYRQILGQKVEFLVSFYNNEISEKSEIFDDQFSVERPDGSNFTLKIRSTKLEDSAMYFCASSDRQVNTGELFFGEGSRLTVL.

The gene calls are TRBV19 and TRBJ2-4; the D gene is possibly TRBD2 (6 bases). Trimming pared 4 bases from V and 1 base from J, leaving 14 bases between. The CDR3 is made up of 16 amino acids. Germline assignment: CDR1 LNHDA and CDR2 SQIVND (reference sequence). The CDR3 DNA reads as TGTGCCAGTAGTACCGGACTTGGGGGGGCCAAAAACATTCAGTACTTC. Its protein product is CASSTGLGGAKNIQYF.

This clonotype was observed a handful of times. The V gene is TRBV24-1, the J gene TRBJ1-5, with 8 bases matching TRBD1. Germline V gives CDR1 KGHDR, CDR2 SFDVKD. CDR3 length: 17 residues. V lost 4 bases and J lost 5; bases outside the gene matches: 12. The DNA of the CDR3 is TGTGCCACCAGTGACAAGTATTCAGGACAGGGCCATCAGCCCCAGCATTTT. It codes for CATSDKYSGQGHQPQHF.

A few counts support this clonotype. The V call is TRBV14, the J call TRBJ1-2; tentatively, D is TRBD1 (5 bases). The ends were cut back, 8 bases at V and 1 base at J, with 11 bases in the middle. This CDR3 is built from 13 residues. Looked up from germline, CDR1 is SGHDN and CDR2 is FVKESK. For the CDR3, the DNA is TGTGCCAGCGCCCGGGACTATAACTATGGCTACACCTTC. It yields the protein CASARDYNYGYTF.

This clonotype was detected only a few times. This chain joins TRBV29-1 and TRBJ2-7; D not certain. The CDR3 runs to 15 residues. V was clipped by 4 bases and J by 1 base, with 17 bases between them. The germline CDR1 and CDR2 sequences are SQVTM and ANQGSEA. Written as DNA, the CDR3 is TGCAGCGTTGGCTCCCTTATTGGGTCTTCCTACGAGCAGTACTTC. Its translation: CSVGSLIGSSYEQYF.

The chain has TRBV20-1 and TRBJ2-5; D perhaps matches TRBD1 (5 bases). V was pared by 2 bases and J by 2 bases, with 15 bases between. CDR1 is DFQATT and CDR2 is SNEGSKA in the germline V gene (reference sequence). This CDR3 contains 15 residues. CDR3: CSARPEVPGQETQYF. CDR3 DNA: TGCAGTGCTAGACCAGAAGTCCCAGGGCAAGAGACCCAGTACTTC.

The chain uses TRBV7-8 and TRBJ2-7; tentatively, D is TRBD1 (7 bases). The CDR3 loop spans 16 amino acids. Trimming pared 1 base from V and 0 bases from J, leaving 13 bases between. Germline CDR1 and CDR2: SGHVS and FQNEAQ. CDR3 DNA: TGTGCCAGCAGCTTAGTAGCAGGGGGAGGCTCCTACGAGCAGTACTTC. Translation gives CASSLVAGGGSYEQYF.

V and J are TRBV6-5 and TRBJ1-5; D is unresolved. The CDR3 consists of 14 residues. Trimming removed 3 bases from V and 4 bases from J, with 10 bases in between. Per germline, CDR1 MNHEY and CDR2 SVGAGI. The CDR3 region is CASSYSQANQPQHF. The CDR3 DNA reads as TGTGCCAGCAGTTATTCGCAGGCAAATCAGCCCCAGCATTTT.

This clonotype was seen many times. The chain joins TRBV7-9 to TRBJ1-1, with D unresolved. The CDR3 has 13 amino acids. CDR1 is SEHNR, CDR2 FQNEAQ, per germline (reference sequence). Deletions cut 3 bases from V and 1 base from J, with 6 bases between. DNA of the CDR3: TGTGCCAGCAGCTTCTCAAAGAACACTGAAGCTTTCTTT. Its translation is CASSFSKNTEAFF.